This T cell receptor (beta chain) was identified in a study of blood T cell repertoires in COVID-19. Study-wide context: Sources were T cells, B-cell-depleted T cells, or PBMCs; the material itself was cDNA or gDNA.

Authors' analysis steps: Researchers report that nucleated cell counts were estimated from reference gene primer amplification. TCRdb keeps only in-frame clones here, not all; method: immunoSEQ multiplex PCR. The V and J calls and clone size were taken over from that table, and D and trimming were inferred from the DNA. The sample comprises hundreds of thousands of clones, about 90% of which are singletons, and about 6% rests with the top ten. Germline assignment: CDR1 KGHSH and CDR2 LQKENI. This CDR3 comprises 13 residues. After removal of 8 bases from V and 7 bases from J, the junction contained 1 base not matched to a gene.

The source is a woman aged 45-65 years with COVID-19, enrolled during active disease. The chain is built from TRBV18 and TRBJ1-6, with 11 bases lining up with TRBD1. What was sequenced was peripheral blood. For the CDR3, the DNA is TGTGCCAGCGGGACAGGGGGGAATTCACCCCTCCACTTT. It encodes CASGTGGNSPLHF.